Presented here are 21 T cell receptor beta chains from one specimen sequenced in a study of T cells in localized non-small cell lung cancer. Profiling relied on immunoSEQ multiplex PCR, and the TCRdb table lists in-frame clones only, not all of them. This table has some 12,000 clones, about 83% appearing once. The specimen comprised peripheral blood, sampled before any cancer treatment. The receptors were sampled from a male donor older than 55 with stage I lung adenocarcinoma.

This clone appeared a single time. V gene TRBV7-8 combines with J gene TRBJ1-2; D gene unclear. This CDR3 has 14 amino acids. V was pared by 5 bases and J by 4 bases, with 14 bases between. CDR1 is SGHVS and CDR2 is FQNEAQ in the germline V gene. The CDR3 DNA is TGTGCCAGCAGCCGTTCGACGGGATTCTATGGCTACACCTTC. Residues: CASSRSTGFYGYTF.

The V call is TRBV19, the J call TRBJ2-4; 7 nucleotides agree with TRBD2. CDR3 length equals 17 residues. The V and J ends lost 6 bases and 0 bases, in that order; junction bases with no gene match: 11. The germline V gene encodes CDR1 LNHDA and CDR2 SQIVND (reference sequence). CDR3 bases: TGTGCCAGTAGCGCAGTACCGAGCGGGGCAGCCAAAAACATTCAGTACTTC. It specifies CASSAVPSGAAKNIQYF.

The chain has TRBV5-4 and TRBJ2-3; D may be TRBD1 (5 bases). This CDR3 has 13 residues. The V and J ends lost 4 bases and 4 bases respectively, with 10 bases between them. Germline CDR1 reads SGHNT; CDR2 reads YYREEE (reference sequence). The CDR3 sequence: CASSPLTADTQYF. The CDR3 DNA is TGTGCCAGCAGCCCGCTGACAGCAGATACGCAGTATTTT.

This chain connects TRBV5-1 to TRBJ2-1, with D uncertain. The germline V gene encodes CDR1 SGHRS and CDR2 YFSETQ. The CDR3 sequence is 15 residues long. Trimming removed 0 bases at V and 0 bases at J, with 7 bases between. The CDR3: CASSLGQPSYNEQFF. The CDR3 DNA is TGCGCCAGCAGCTTGGGGCAGCCCTCCTACAATGAGCAGTTCTTC. The full variable domain, its missing parts supplied by reference TRBV5-1 and TRBJ2-1, is KAGVTQTPRYLIKTRGQQVTLSCSPISGHRSVSWYQQTPGQGLQFLFEYFSETQRNKGNFPGRFSGRQFSNSRSEMNVSTLELGDSALYLCASSLGQPSYNEQFFGPGTRLTVL.

This clone is judged large (0.1 to 1%). The chain couples TRBV2 to TRBJ1-1; unclear D gene. This CDR3 comprises 13 residues. V shed 5 bases and J shed 0 bases, with 7 bases lying between them. Germline CDR1 reads SNHLY; CDR2 reads FYNNEI. The CDR3 DNA is TGTGCCAGCAGTAGCACCATGAACACTGAAGCTTTCTTT. It is translated as CASSSTMNTEAFF. The whole variable domain, filled in from reference TRBV2 and TRBJ1-1, reads EPEVTQTPSHQVTQMGQEVILRCVPISNHLYFYWYRQILGQKVEFLVSFYNNEISEKSEIFDDQFSVERPDGSNFTLKIRSTKLEDSAMYFCASSSTMNTEAFFGQGTRLTVV.

The rearrangement links TRBV4-1 to TRBJ2-6; D is uncertain. Germline CDR1 is MGHRA and CDR2 is YSYEKL. The CDR3 is made up of 16 amino acids. The V end lost 0 bases, the J end lost 1 base, and 7 bases lay between the germline ends. In nucleotides, the CDR3 is TGCGCCAGCAGCCAAGAAATGAATTCTGGGGCCAACGTCCTGACTTTC. As protein: CASSQEMNSGANVLTF.

The chain links TRBV9 to TRBJ2-5; 9 bases line up with TRBD1. Germline CDR1 SGDLS, CDR2 YYNGEE. CDR3 length: 15 residues. Unmatched junction bases numbered 4, after V lost 3 bases and J lost 1 base. CDR3 DNA: TGTGCCAGCAGCGCGGACAGGGGTTTCCAAGAGACCCAGTACTTC. Its protein is CASSADRGFQETQYF.

The V and J genes are TRBV10-3 and TRBJ2-2; possible D gene TRBD1, 6 bases. The CDR3 has 15 amino acids. Germline CDR1 and CDR2: ENHRY and SYGVKD. Trimming took off 10 bases at V and 0 bases at J, with 15 bases between the two ends. The CDR3 here is CATGGQLANTGELFF. CDR3 bases: TGTGCCACCGGCGGACAGCTAGCGAACACCGGGGAGCTGTTTTTT.

This clone turned up a few times. The V gene is TRBV7-8, the J gene TRBJ2-3; TRBD2 is a possible D gene (6 bases). The CDR3 has 16 amino acids. CDR1 and CDR2 (germline): SGHVS, FQNEAQ. V was trimmed by 1 base and J by 0 bases, leaving 11 bases between them. CDR3: CASSLVGSGSTDTQYF. The CDR3 coding sequence is TGTGCCAGCAGCTTAGTGGGTAGCGGTAGCACAGATACGCAGTATTTT.

The chain employs TRBV7-3 and TRBJ2-3, with D unclear. Germline-derived CDR1 and CDR2 are SGHTA and FQGTGA. The CDR3 runs to 14 residues. Trimming took 1 base from V and 2 from J, leaving 7 bases between them. CDR3 amino acids: CASSLNGYTDTQYF. The CDR3 DNA is TGTGCCAGCAGCTTAAATGGCTACACAGATACGCAGTATTTT. Full variable domain (outside the CDR3, taken from reference TRBV7-3 and TRBJ2-3): GAGVSQTPSNKVTEKGKYVELRCDPISGHTALYWYRQSLGQGPEFLIYFQGTGAADDSGLPNDRFFAVRPEGSVSTLKIQRTERGDSAVYLCASSLNGYTDTQYFGPGTRLTVL.

This clone was detected only once. This chain links TRBV30 with TRBJ2-2; the match to TRBD1 covers 8 bases. V trimming: 5 bases; J trimming: 9 bases; junction bases outside the gene matches: 11. The CDR3 loop spans 14 amino acids. Per germline, CDR1 GTSNPN and CDR2 SVGIG (reference sequence). The CDR3 DNA reads as TGTGCCTGGTGTCGACAGGGGAGAGGGCGGGAGCTGTTTTTT. It yields the protein CAWCRQGRGRELFF.

This clone is large in the sample. The V call is TRBV19, the J call TRBJ1-5, with 7 bases lining up with TRBD1. Germline CDR1 LNHDA, CDR2 SQIVND (reference sequence). J lost 6 bases, V lost 5 bases, and 10 bases had no gene match. The CDR3 loop spans 15 amino acids. CDR3: CASSATGEGTQPQHF. CDR3 in DNA: TGTGCCAGTAGTGCCACAGGGGAGGGTACTCAGCCCCAGCATTTT.

This chain connects TRBV5-6 to TRBJ1-1; unclear D gene. Per the germline V gene, CDR1 is SGHDT and CDR2 is YYEEEE. Trimming shortened V by 4 bases and J by 6 bases, and 31 bases separated the two germline ends. The CDR3 totals 19 residues. DNA for the CDR3: TGTGCCAGCAGCCCCGCATTTGGAGGCTTGTCGAAGTTAAAGGCTGAAGCTTTCTTT. It yields the protein CASSPAFGGLSKLKAEAFF.

This clone was observed a handful of times. The chain uses TRBV15 and TRBJ2-2; no firm D call. CDR1 and CDR2 (germline): LNHNV, YYDKDF (reference sequence). The CDR3 is 14 residues long. The V end was cut by 0 bases, the J end by 5 bases, with 7 bases between. Written as DNA, the CDR3 is TGTGCCACCAGCAGAGATCCCACAACCGGGGAGCTGTTTTTT. Translation gives CATSRDPTTGELFF.

The chain links TRBV6-5 to TRBJ1-5, with 10 bases matching TRBD1. The CDR3 totals 15 residues. Germline CDR1 reads MNHEY; CDR2 reads SVGAGI. The trim removed 6 bases at V and 7 bases at J, leaving 9 bases unmatched. The chain's CDR3 is CASSRDRGLHQPQHF. DNA for the CDR3: TGTGCCAGCAGCCGGGACAGGGGTCTACACCAGCCCCAGCATTTT.

The chain carries TRBV19 and TRBJ2-1; the D gene is possibly TRBD2 (6 bases). V was cut by 2 bases and J by 4 bases, with 21 bases left in between. The germline CDR1 and CDR2 sequences are LNHDA and SQIVND (reference sequence). This CDR3 region has 18 residues. The CDR3 loop reads CASSIKGGDVNFYNEQFF. Written as DNA, the CDR3 is TGTGCCAGTAGTATAAAGGGAGGAGACGTAAATTTTTACAATGAGCAGTTCTTC.

This clone was observed once. The chain combines TRBV7-2 with TRBJ2-5; 7 nucleotides align to TRBD1. V gave up 6 bases and J gave up 2 bases; unmatched junction bases: 3. The CDR3 contains 13 residues. Germline V gives CDR1 SGHTA, CDR2 FQGNSA. CDR3 in amino acids: CASSGQVQETQYF. Written as DNA, the CDR3 is TGTGCCAGCAGTGGACAGGTACAAGAGACCCAGTACTTC.

The CDR3 nucleotides are TGCGCCAGCAGCCAACTGAGCGGGGTCGAGCAGTACTTC. As protein: CASSQLSGVEQYF. The chain links TRBV4-1 to TRBJ2-7; 7 bases line up with TRBD2. Germline V gene lookup returns CDR1 MGHRA and CDR2 YSYEKL. This CDR3 spans 13 amino acids. Trimming removed 2 bases from V and 6 bases from J; junction bases left unmatched: 4.

V gene TRBV19 combines with J gene TRBJ1-1; unclear D gene. V was trimmed by 7 bases and J by 2 bases, leaving 11 bases between them. CDR1 and CDR2 from the germline V gene are LNHDA and SQIVND (reference sequence). This CDR3 spans 13 amino acids. CDR3 sequence: CASTNEVNTEAFF. DNA of the CDR3: TGTGCCAGTACTAACGAGGTTAACACTGAAGCTTTCTTT.

This chain joins TRBV5-1 and TRBJ2-7, with D perhaps matching TRBD1 or TRBD2 (5 bases each). The CDR3 contains 17 residues. V was pared by 4 bases and J by 4 bases, with 24 bases between. Germline V CDR1 and CDR2: SGHRS, YFSETQ. CDR3 amino acids: CASSLTTGPPGAYEQYF. The CDR3 DNA follows: TGCGCCAGCAGCCTTACAACCGGGCCCCCCGGGGCTTACGAGCAGTACTTC.

This clone was counted once. The chain is built from TRBV11-2 and TRBJ1-4; D is unresolved. Deletions cut 6 bases from V and 8 bases from J, with 10 bases between. CDR1 is SGHAT and CDR2 is FQNNGV in the germline V gene. The CDR3 length is 12 residues. CDR3 residues: CASRRVGEKLFF. The CDR3 DNA sequence: TGTGCCAGCAGACGCGTGGGCGAAAAACTGTTTTTT.